This T cell receptor beta chain was captured by sequencing in a study of blood T cell repertoires in COVID-19. Overall study: Sample material is recorded as cDNA or gDNA derived from T cells, B-cell-depleted T cells, or PBMCs.

The repertoire was sequenced with immunoSEQ multiplex PCR; TCRdb's copy has only in-frame clones and lacks some. Of 250,000 or so clones listed, around 84% were seen once; the top ten hold about 1.7%. Trimming removed 3 bases from V and 5 bases from J, with 4 bases in between. The CDR3 totals 12 residues. As to this clone: Other DNA sequences of this sample code for an identical CDR3.

The rearrangement uses TRBV12-3 or TRBV12-4 and TRBJ2-2; D ambiguous. Source material: PBMCs or T cells enriched from blood (not recorded which). This sequence originates from a middle-aged man who had recovered from COVID-19. The CDR3 spells CASSLLTGELFF. The CDR3 DNA is TGTGCCAGCAGTTTGTTAACCGGGGAGCTGTTTTTT.